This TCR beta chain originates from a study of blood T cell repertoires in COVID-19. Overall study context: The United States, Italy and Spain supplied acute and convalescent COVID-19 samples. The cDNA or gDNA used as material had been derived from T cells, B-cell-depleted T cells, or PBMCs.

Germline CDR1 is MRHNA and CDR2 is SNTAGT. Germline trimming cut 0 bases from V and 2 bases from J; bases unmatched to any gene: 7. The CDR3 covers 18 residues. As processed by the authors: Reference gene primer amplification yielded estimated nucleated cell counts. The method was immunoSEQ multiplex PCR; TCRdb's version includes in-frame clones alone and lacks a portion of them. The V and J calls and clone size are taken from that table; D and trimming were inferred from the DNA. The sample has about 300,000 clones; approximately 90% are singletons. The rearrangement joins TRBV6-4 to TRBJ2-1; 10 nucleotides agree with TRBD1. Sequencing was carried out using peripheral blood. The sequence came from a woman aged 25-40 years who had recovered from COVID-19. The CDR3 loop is CASSDSLSDRGPYNEQFF. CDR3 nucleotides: TGTGCCAGCAGTGACTCGTTGTCCGACAGGGGGCCCTACAATGAGCAGTTCTTC.